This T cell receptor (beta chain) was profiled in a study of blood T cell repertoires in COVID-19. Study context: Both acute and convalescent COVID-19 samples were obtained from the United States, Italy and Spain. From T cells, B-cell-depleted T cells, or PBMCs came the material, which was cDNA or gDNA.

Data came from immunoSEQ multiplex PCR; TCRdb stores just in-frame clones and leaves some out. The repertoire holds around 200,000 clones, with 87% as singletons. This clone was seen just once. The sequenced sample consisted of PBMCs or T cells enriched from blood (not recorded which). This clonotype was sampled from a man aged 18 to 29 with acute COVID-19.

CDR3 coding DNA: TGTGCCAGCAGCCAGGACAGGAACACTGAAGCTTTCTTT. As protein: CASSQDRNTEAFF. The chain is built from TRBV7-9 and TRBJ1-1; possibly TRBD1 for D (6 bases). The CDR3 covers 13 residues. V lost 5 bases, J lost 1 base, and 8 bases lay in between. From germline, CDR1 is SEHNR and CDR2 FQNEAQ (reference sequence).